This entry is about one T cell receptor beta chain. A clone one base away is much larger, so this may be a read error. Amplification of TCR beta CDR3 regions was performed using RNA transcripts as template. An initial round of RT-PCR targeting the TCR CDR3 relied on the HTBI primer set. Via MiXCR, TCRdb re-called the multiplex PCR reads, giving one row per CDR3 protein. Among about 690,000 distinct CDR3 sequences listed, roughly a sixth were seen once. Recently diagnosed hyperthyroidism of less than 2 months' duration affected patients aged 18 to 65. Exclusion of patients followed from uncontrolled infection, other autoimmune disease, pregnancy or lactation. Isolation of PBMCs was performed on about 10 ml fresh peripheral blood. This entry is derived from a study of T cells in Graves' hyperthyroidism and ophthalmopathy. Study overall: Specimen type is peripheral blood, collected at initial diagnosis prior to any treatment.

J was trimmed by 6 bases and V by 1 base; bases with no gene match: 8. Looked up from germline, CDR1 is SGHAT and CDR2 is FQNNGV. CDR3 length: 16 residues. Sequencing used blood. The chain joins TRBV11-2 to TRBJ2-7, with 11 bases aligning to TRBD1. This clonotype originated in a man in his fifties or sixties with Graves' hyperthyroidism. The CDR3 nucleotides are TGTGCCAGCAGCTTAGGGGGGACAGGGGGGCCTGGCGAGCAGTACTTC. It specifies CASSLGGTGGPGEQYF.